The subject of this entry is one TCR beta chain. Its antigen is as yet unknown. The sample is drawn from a study of post-analysis software for immune sequencing data. Trimming stripped 3 bases from V and 12 bases from J, with 27 bases between. There are 17 residues in the CDR3. CDR1 and CDR2 (germline): MNHEY, SMNVEV (reference sequence). Unique molecular identifiers had been added to the TCR beta cDNA libraries. TCRdb fed the PCR reads into MiXCR, producing one record per CDR3 protein. This sample has about 620,000 distinct CDR3 sequences, with 44% found just once. Points from the study as a whole: The study found TRBV5-6, TRBV5-1 and TRBV20-1 among roughly 5 TRBV segments more frequent in patients than controls.

This receptor was taken from a girl aged 5 to 17 with multiple sclerosis. The sample comprised blood. This chain links TRBV27 with TRBJ2-1; weak D call: TRBD2 (6 bases). The CDR3 DNA sequence: TGTGCCAGCAGTTTGTTGGGCAGGTCAGGCTCACGGCGGGGGCAGTTCTTC. Translating it yields CASSLLGRSGSRRGQFF.